The 15 T cell receptor beta chains in this list originate from one sample, sequenced in a study of blood T cell repertoires in COVID-19 (TCRdb year 2020). Library construction relied on the immunoSEQ multiplex PCR assay. The table was pulled from immuneACCESS by TCRdb, which kept in-frame rearrangements only. Such tables lose some clones; where checked, under half of the loss comes from unresolved V genes, and the rest has no known cause. The sample table shows approximately 470,000 clones, and roughly nine tenths are seen once. The ten most abundant clones make up roughly 0.7% of the sample. Material: PBMCs or T cells enriched from blood (not recorded which). Receptors were obtained from a woman in her late teens or twenties who had recovered from COVID-19.

The chain employs TRBV27 and TRBJ2-3; 7 bases are shared with TRBD1. Germline assignment: CDR1 MNHEY and CDR2 SMNVEV (reference sequence). After removal of 5 bases from V and 0 bases from J, the junction contained 2 bases not matched to a gene. The CDR3 is 14 residues long. CDR3 in DNA: TGTGCCAGCAGTACGGGACAGAGCACAGATACGCAGTATTTT. Encoded protein: CASSTGQSTDTQYF.

This sequence joins TRBV6-5 and TRBJ1-5; no reliable D call. Germline lookup yields CDR1 MNHEY and CDR2 SVGAGI. This CDR3 is built from 13 residues. V shed 7 bases and J shed 0 bases, with 7 bases lying between them. As DNA, the CDR3 is TGTGCCAGCAAAACAGATAGCAATCAGCCCCAGCATTTT. Protein: CASKTDSNQPQHF.

Here the CDR3 DNA reads TGTGCCAGCAGCCTCGGGACAGGGGATATCTATGGCTACACCTTC. Protein sequence: CASSLGTGDIYGYTF. The chain is built from TRBV3-1 (or the pseudogene TRBV3-2) and TRBJ1-2; 10 bases are shared with TRBD1. V dropped 4 bases and J dropped 4; count of bases not matched to a gene: 6. CDR1 is LGHDT and CDR2 is YNNKEL in the germline V gene (reference sequence). The CDR3 extends over 15 amino acids.

CDR3 sequence (DNA): TGTGCCAGCAGCTTGGGGAAGGCCCGGGGGAAGGGCTATGGCTACACCTTC. Protein sequence: CASSLGKARGKGYGYTF. The V call is TRBV5-4, the J call TRBJ1-2; tentative D call: TRBD1 (5 bases). The germline gives CDR1 SGHNT, CDR2 YYREEE (reference sequence). The CDR3 length is 17 residues. V was pared by 0 bases and J by 4 bases, with 19 bases between.

V gene TRBV21-1 combines with J gene TRBJ1-1; the tabulated D call, TRBD1, remains unverified against the DNA. TRBV21-1 is listed as a pseudogene. This CDR3 contains 18 residues. CDR3 amino acids: CASSKLAFYRGSGPEAFF. The CDR3 DNA is TGTGCCAGCAGCAAATTGGCCTTTTACAGGGGTTCTGGCCCTGAAGCTTTCTTT.

CDR3 sequence: CASSARRGGTDTQYF. DNA of the CDR3: TGTGCCAGCAGTGCCCGGCGGGGGGGCACAGATACGCAGTATTTT. The rearrangement joins TRBV2 to TRBJ2-3; 8 positions agree with TRBD2. CDR1 and CDR2 from the germline V gene are SNHLY and FYNNEI. The CDR3 is made up of 15 amino acids. V trimming: 4 bases; J trimming: 1 base; junction bases outside the gene matches: 4.

The CDR3 region is CASSPINQGYGYTF. DNA of the CDR3: TGTGCCAGCAGCCCCATCAATCAGGGGTATGGCTACACCTTC. The rearrangement links TRBV5-6 to TRBJ1-2; maybe TRBD1 (6 bases). The CDR3 is 14 residues long. Germline CDR1 reads SGHDT; CDR2 reads YYEEEE. Between the trimmed V and J ends, which lost 4 bases and 5 bases, there was a span of 15 bases.

The rearrangement joins TRBV19 to TRBJ1-1; 10 bases agree with TRBD1. CDR1 and CDR2 (germline): LNHDA, SQIVND (reference sequence). This CDR3 spans 15 amino acids. J was trimmed by 1 base and V by 3 bases; bases with no gene match: 2. The CDR3 nucleotides read TGTGCCAGTAGTATTGGACAGGGGGAGAACACTGAAGCTTTCTTT. Its translation: CASSIGQGENTEAFF.

The rearrangement uses TRBV2 and TRBJ1-5; 8 bases are shared with TRBD1. CDR3 length: 15 residues. V was pared by 6 bases and J by 11 bases, with 15 bases of the junction left unmatched. The germline CDR1 and CDR2 sequences are SNHLY and FYNNEI. CDR3 protein: CASSVTGGAGLTQHF. Written as DNA, the CDR3 is TGTGCCAGCAGCGTTACAGGGGGAGCAGGTCTAACCCAGCATTTT.

As to this clone: The sample carries other DNA sequences with the same CDR3. The chain has TRBV4-1 and TRBJ1-1; 8 nucleotides line up with TRBD1. This CDR3 comprises 14 residues. The junction had 4 bases not matched to a gene; V was cut back by 4 bases and J by 3 bases. Germline lookup yields CDR1 MGHRA and CDR2 YSYEKL. The CDR3 sequence is CASSRLTGDTEAFF. The CDR3 DNA follows: TGCGCCAGCAGCCGCCTGACAGGGGACACTGAAGCTTTCTTT.

The chain uses TRBV28 and TRBJ1-3; TRBD1 matches 9 bases. The CDR3 extends over 15 amino acids. Trimming took 6 bases from V and 0 from J; bases not matched to a gene: 3. Germline-derived CDR1 and CDR2 are MDHEN and SYDVKM. CDR3 DNA: TGTGCCAGCAGATACAGGGGGCTCTCTGGAAACACCATATATTTT. Its translation is CASRYRGLSGNTIYF.

A single count supports this clone. The identical CDR3 is also encoded by other nucleotide sequences in the sample. The rearrangement uses TRBV3-1 (or the pseudogene TRBV3-2) and TRBJ2-2; no firm D call. Trimming took off 4 bases at V and 5 bases at J, with 8 bases between the two ends. The CDR3 length is 13 residues. Germline V gene data show CDR1 as LGHDT and CDR2 as YNNKEL (reference sequence). Here the CDR3 reads CASSPLRTGELFF. CDR3 coding DNA: TGTGCCAGCAGCCCGCTAAGAACCGGGGAGCTGTTTTTT.

This clone has only one observation. The rearrangement links TRBV18 to TRBJ2-7; D unclear. Trimming left V 1 base short and J 5 bases short, with 12 bases between. The CDR3 contains 14 residues. Per the germline V gene, CDR1 is KGHSH and CDR2 is LQKENI. CDR3 region: CASSPQANWNEQYF. The CDR3 nucleotides read TGTGCCAGCTCACCACAAGCGAATTGGAACGAGCAGTACTTC.

V is TRBV2 and J is TRBJ1-1; unclear D gene. The germline CDR1 and CDR2 sequences are SNHLY and FYNNEI. CDR3 length: 13 amino acids. The V end was cut by 6 bases, the J end by 0 bases, with 8 bases between. The CDR3 is CASRGLMNTEAFF. CDR3 bases: TGTGCCAGCAGAGGACTGATGAACACTGAAGCTTTCTTT.

This chain's CDR3 is CASEVGNTEAFF. The CDR3 nucleotides read TGTGCCAGCGAGGTGGGGAACACTGAAGCTTTCTTT. The V gene is TRBV2, the J gene TRBJ1-1; the D is unclear. The V gene's germline CDR1 is SNHLY and CDR2 FYNNEI. The CDR3 length is 12 residues. The V and J ends lost 8 bases and 1 base respectively, with 8 bases between them.